The rows below give T cell receptor beta chains drawn from one sample of a study of regulatory T cells in long-lasting Graves disease. TCRdb re-derived calls from the multiplex PCR reads in MiXCR, one entry per CDR3 protein. The profile shows 400,000 to 500,000 distinct CDR3 sequences, around 17% of them singletons. This sample also appeared in a second study, on T cells in Graves' hyperthyroidism and ophthalmopathy.

The material was peripheral blood mononuclear cells (PBMCs), obtained at new diagnosis, from a patient treated with antithyroid drugs. These TCRs come from a woman aged 18-30 years with Graves disease. Both conserved end residues are part of each CDR3. The size entry is marked missing in some rows and otherwise reads once, few, many or a size class.

clone size	J gene	V gene	CDR3 protein
.	TRBJ1-1	TRBV7-2	CASSLGTGGVGITEAFF
many	TRBJ2-1	TRBV6-9	CASSYSGSYEQFF
few	TRBJ2-1	TRBV30	CAWSIWREGPNEQFF
.	TRBJ2-7	TRBV30	CAWTIGPTAVYEQYF
.	TRBJ2-3	TRBV5-1	CASTRRDDTDTQYF
few	TRBJ2-3	TRBV20-1	CSARRLAGGGYTQYF
many	TRBJ2-7	TRBV20-1	CSASLVGQIYEQYF
few	TRBJ1-6	TRBV19	CASRAPTPTVGPLHF
many	TRBJ1-5	TRBV2	CASCWTEDQPQHF
.	TRBJ1-1	TRBV7-8	CASSPGVGGANTEAFF
many	TRBJ1-1	TRBV9	CASSVGWADTEAFF
few	TRBJ1-2	TRBV6-5	CASSYPDSINYGYTF
.	TRBJ2-2	TRBV5-1	CASSPYPSAAGELFF
few	TRBJ2-2	TRBV5-1	CASSREGLAGELFF
few	TRBJ1-2	TRBV20-1	CSARGPGRGRTFGYGYTF
many	TRBJ2-5	TRBV7-2	CASSLEPGRETQYF
many	TRBJ2-1	TRBV12-3/TRBV12-4	CASSLRGIADEQFF
few	TRBJ2-7	TRBV27	CASSLYSSGSSYEQYF
few	TRBJ2-7	TRBV5-5	CASSLGQGRYEQYF
few	TRBJ1-6	TRBV7-2	CASSLQTRSYNSPLHF
many	TRBJ2-5	TRBV11-2	CASSLGWGQETQYF
many	TRBJ1-1	TRBV6-2/TRBV6-3	CASSEVATGLNTEAFF
many	TRBJ2-1	TRBV20-1	CSARDPSGGYNEQFF
few	TRBJ2-3	TRBV9	CASSPKGYWDRGTDTQYF
many	TRBJ2-5	TRBV20-1	CSASGVIQETQYF
many	TRBJ2-5	TRBV2	CASTPKSATGTQYF
many	TRBJ1-1	TRBV27	CASREAENTEAFF
many	TRBJ2-5	TRBV12-3/TRBV12-4	CASRGTSALQETQYF
many	TRBJ2-3	TRBV28	CASSGIRISTAADTQYF
.	TRBJ2-3	TRBV25-1	CASSGGGTGGVNTQYF
many	TRBJ1-4	TRBV28	CASTTRVNEKLFF
many	TRBJ2-2	TRBV20-1	CSATPRLAGETGELFF
few	TRBJ2-1	TRBV27	CASSLGSGRKNEQFF
few	TRBJ1-3	TRBV7-2	CASSPAWVLSGNTIYF
many	TRBJ2-7	TRBV12-3/TRBV12-4	CASSSSGYTYEQYF
many	TRBJ2-7	TRBV11-1	CASSVRLAGEPSYEQYF
many	TRBJ2-7	TRBV5-1	CASSEPGQNYEQYF
.	TRBJ2-1	TRBV7-9	CASSLDGLAGVNEQFF
many	TRBJ1-1	TRBV9	CASSVLDRVGTEAFF
.	TRBJ1-5	TRBV11-2	CAFNQPQHF
many	TRBJ2-1	TRBV28	CASSLPGYEQFF
few	TRBJ2-4	TRBV12-3/TRBV12-4	CASSQVAGEINIQYF
few	TRBJ2-1	TRBV30	CAWSPGTGAYNEQFF
few	TRBJ2-1	TRBV6-1	CASNPTGQYNEQFF
many	TRBJ1-1	TRBV18	CASSPLWEGRTTEAFF
many	TRBJ2-7	TRBV20-1	CSAVPRTNRYEQYF
.	TRBJ2-7	TRBV2	CASAVGSSGRSYEQYF
few	TRBJ2-7	TRBV30	CGGLAGGEQYF
few	TRBJ2-7	TRBV27	CASSLFGQQYF
few	TRBJ2-7	TRBV7-9	CASSLDQGRNEQYF
.	TRBJ2-3	TRBV20-1	CSARDPVRGADTQYF
many	TRBJ2-7	TRBV7-9	CASSLYGGLYEQYF
few	TRBJ2-4	TRBV29-1	CSVWTSGIAKNIQYF
many	TRBJ2-2	TRBV28	CASSLYRTNTGELFF